A selection of T cell receptor beta chains follows, all from one sample in a study of blood T cell repertoires in COVID-19. Libraries were prepared by immunoSEQ multiplex PCR; TCRdb keeps only in-frame clonotypes and omits some of them. Found here are around 250,000 clones, around 78% of them singletons; the top ten hold 4.6%. The sequenced sample was peripheral blood. Receptors were obtained from a man aged 55 to 70 who had recovered from COVID-19. CDR3s include the opening cysteine and the closing phenylalanine or tryptophan. Each record gives: D gene, clone size, V gene, CDR3 length, J gene, CDR3 protein. D genes are given only for firm matches. Clone size is given for some rows only: seen once, a few or many times, or a class if the clone is expanded.

D gene: NA
clone size: few
V gene: TRBV19
CDR3 length: 11
J gene: TRBJ2-5
CDR3 protein: CASSIMETQYF

D gene: TRBD1
clone size: NA
V gene: TRBV5-6
CDR3 length: 17
J gene: TRBJ2-6
CDR3 protein: CASSLLGTASGANVLTF

D gene: TRBD1
clone size: NA
V gene: TRBV7-3
CDR3 length: 13
J gene: TRBJ1-2
CDR3 protein: CASSLDRAGGYTF

D gene: NA
clone size: NA
V gene: TRBV30
CDR3 length: 13
J gene: TRBJ2-6
CDR3 protein: CAWTGMGANVLTF

D gene: NA
clone size: few
V gene: TRBV6-5
CDR3 length: 13
J gene: TRBJ1-5
CDR3 protein: CASSPTRNQPQHF

D gene: NA
clone size: NA
V gene: TRBV2
CDR3 length: 12
J gene: TRBJ2-3
CDR3 protein: CASMRTTDTQYF

D gene: NA
clone size: NA
V gene: TRBV6-6
CDR3 length: 15
J gene: TRBJ1-2
CDR3 protein: CASSYSVQVDYGYTF

D gene: NA
clone size: NA
V gene: TRBV13
CDR3 length: 22
J gene: TRBJ2-3
CDR3 protein: CASSYLPSGLFDEPSSTDTQYF

D gene: TRBD1
clone size: NA
V gene: TRBV7-3
CDR3 length: 16
J gene: TRBJ2-1
CDR3 protein: CASSPNPGQGHNEQFF

D gene: NA
clone size: NA
V gene: TRBV2
CDR3 length: 14
J gene: TRBJ2-1
CDR3 protein: CASSGDSYNERQFF

D gene: NA
clone size: NA
V gene: TRBV2
CDR3 length: 14
J gene: TRBJ1-2
CDR3 protein: CASREGRANYGYTF

D gene: NA
clone size: once
V gene: TRBV7-8
CDR3 length: 14
J gene: TRBJ2-2
CDR3 protein: CASSLLGVTGELFF

D gene: TRBD2
clone size: NA
V gene: TRBV5-6
CDR3 length: 15
J gene: TRBJ2-7
CDR3 protein: CASSLWGGFSYEQYF

D gene: TRBD2
clone size: NA
V gene: TRBV11-2
CDR3 length: 17
J gene: TRBJ2-3
CDR3 protein: CASSPRWGAGGTDTQYF

D gene: NA
clone size: NA
V gene: TRBV29-1
CDR3 length: 14
J gene: TRBJ2-7
CDR3 protein: CSVEDQSSVYEQYF

D gene: NA
clone size: NA
V gene: TRBV29-1
CDR3 length: 13
J gene: TRBJ1-2
CDR3 protein: CSVVLAGDYGYTF

D gene: NA
clone size: once
V gene: TRBV6-5
CDR3 length: 15
J gene: TRBJ2-3
CDR3 protein: CASSPGRGGTDTQYF

D gene: TRBD1
clone size: NA
V gene: TRBV19
CDR3 length: 16
J gene: TRBJ1-4
CDR3 protein: CASSSGTGMPNEKLFF

D gene: TRBD1
clone size: NA
V gene: TRBV5-1
CDR3 length: 14
J gene: TRBJ2-5
CDR3 protein: CASSGQVTSETQYF

D gene: TRBD2
clone size: few
V gene: TRBV24-1
CDR3 length: 15
J gene: TRBJ2-2
CDR3 protein: CATSEMTSPTGELFF

D gene: NA
clone size: NA
V gene: TRBV7-3
CDR3 length: 14
J gene: TRBJ1-3
CDR3 protein: CASSLQGGGNTIYF

D gene: TRBD1
clone size: once
V gene: TRBV12-5
CDR3 length: 16
J gene: TRBJ2-5
CDR3 protein: CASGQGTGSIQETQYF

D gene: NA
clone size: NA
V gene: TRBV4-1
CDR3 length: 15
J gene: TRBJ1-5
CDR3 protein: CASSQGGGSNQPQHF

D gene: NA
clone size: NA
V gene: TRBV2
CDR3 length: 15
J gene: TRBJ1-2
CDR3 protein: CASSEALHRLRGYTF

D gene: NA
clone size: NA
V gene: TRBV5-5
CDR3 length: 18
J gene: TRBJ2-6
CDR3 protein: CASSPVAQGTGGANVLTF

D gene: NA
clone size: NA
V gene: TRBV11-3
CDR3 length: 15
J gene: TRBJ2-3
CDR3 protein: CASSYRGQSTDTQYF

D gene: NA
clone size: NA
V gene: TRBV13
CDR3 length: 14
J gene: TRBJ2-2
CDR3 protein: CASSKDRMAGELFF

D gene: NA
clone size: NA
V gene: TRBV5-1
CDR3 length: 15
J gene: TRBJ2-7
CDR3 protein: CASSLQAGGTYEQYF

D gene: TRBD2
clone size: NA
V gene: TRBV19
CDR3 length: 15
J gene: TRBJ2-3
CDR3 protein: CASSIGGRNTDTQYF

D gene: TRBD1
clone size: NA
V gene: TRBV18
CDR3 length: 14
J gene: TRBJ1-6
CDR3 protein: CASSRDRNNSPLHF

D gene: TRBD2
clone size: NA
V gene: TRBV28
CDR3 length: 14
J gene: TRBJ2-7
CDR3 protein: CASSLSGGHSEQYF

D gene: NA
clone size: NA
V gene: TRBV5-6
CDR3 length: 11
J gene: TRBJ2-2
CDR3 protein: CASSRYRELFF

D gene: NA
clone size: NA
V gene: TRBV19
CDR3 length: 14
J gene: TRBJ2-2
CDR3 protein: CASSIDLEIRELFF

D gene: TRBD2
clone size: NA
V gene: TRBV3-1/TRBV3-2
CDR3 length: 13
J gene: TRBJ2-1
CDR3 protein: CASRTGTSVEQFF

D gene: NA
clone size: once
V gene: TRBV27
CDR3 length: 15
J gene: TRBJ2-1
CDR3 protein: CASSLTGSFYNEQFF

D gene: TRBD1
clone size: NA
V gene: TRBV2
CDR3 length: 16
J gene: TRBJ1-4
CDR3 protein: CASSPGQGALDEKLFF

D gene: NA
clone size: once
V gene: TRBV7-3
CDR3 length: 13
J gene: TRBJ2-6
CDR3 protein: CASDIPGANVLTF

D gene: NA
clone size: NA
V gene: TRBV15
CDR3 length: 14
J gene: TRBJ1-2
CDR3 protein: CATSRDLTNYGYTF

D gene: NA
clone size: NA
V gene: TRBV29-1
CDR3 length: 15
J gene: TRBJ2-7
CDR3 protein: CSVGRERYNSYEQYF

D gene: TRBD2
clone size: NA
V gene: TRBV19
CDR3 length: 16
J gene: TRBJ2-1
CDR3 protein: CASSMLVAGGTGEQFF

D gene: NA
clone size: NA
V gene: TRBV3-1/TRBV3-2
CDR3 length: 14
J gene: TRBJ2-5
CDR3 protein: CASSPWTVGETQYF

D gene: TRBD1
clone size: NA
V gene: TRBV3-1/TRBV3-2
CDR3 length: 14
J gene: TRBJ1-4
CDR3 protein: CASSKQGAGEKLFF